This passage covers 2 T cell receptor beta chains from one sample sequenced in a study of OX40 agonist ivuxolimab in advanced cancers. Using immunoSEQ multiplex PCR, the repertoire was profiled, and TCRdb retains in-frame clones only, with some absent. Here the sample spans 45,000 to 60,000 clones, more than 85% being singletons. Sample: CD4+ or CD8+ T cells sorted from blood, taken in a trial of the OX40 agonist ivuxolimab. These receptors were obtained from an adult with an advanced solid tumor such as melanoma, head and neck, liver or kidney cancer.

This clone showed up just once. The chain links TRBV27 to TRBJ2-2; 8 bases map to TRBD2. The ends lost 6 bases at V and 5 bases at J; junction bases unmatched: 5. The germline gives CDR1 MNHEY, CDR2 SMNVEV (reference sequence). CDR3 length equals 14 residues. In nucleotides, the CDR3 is TGTGCCAGCAGACTAGCGGAGCGAACCGGGGAGCTGTTTTTT. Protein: CASRLAERTGELFF.

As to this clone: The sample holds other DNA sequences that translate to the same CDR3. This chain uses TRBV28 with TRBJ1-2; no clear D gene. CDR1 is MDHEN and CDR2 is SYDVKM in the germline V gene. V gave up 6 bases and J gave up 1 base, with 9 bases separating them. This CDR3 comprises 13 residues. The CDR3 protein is CASRHAHNYGYTF. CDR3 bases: TGTGCCAGCAGGCACGCACATAACTATGGCTACACCTTC.